The rows below give T cell receptor beta chains drawn from one sample of a study of technical replicates of blood from a handful of donors. Produced via immunoSEQ multiplex PCR; TCRdb's table is partial and in-frame only. The table records approximately 79,000 clones, about nine tenths of them present only once. Specimen: T cells isolated from PBMCs. Source of these receptors: a human donor in good health. Each CDR3 is given with its conserved first and last residue.

v_call	cdr3_length	j_call	cdr3_aa
TRBV5-1	14	TRBJ2-7	CASSLRQGIDEQYF
TRBV18	15	TRBJ2-7	CASSPLQGAIHEQYF
TRBV6-5	13	TRBJ1-2	CASGPGLVYGYTF
TRBV2	13	TRBJ1-2	CASSDRQGYGYTF
TRBV4-3	15	TRBJ2-1	CASSQLDEAGSEQFF
TRBV5-4	13	TRBJ2-7	CASSTGLAYEQYF
TRBV11-3	15	TRBJ2-1	CASSRLTSGHNEQFF
TRBV30	14	TRBJ2-4	CAWSVGSGADIQYF
TRBV19	13	TRBJ1-3	CASRMDVGNTIYF
TRBV7-2	18	TRBJ2-1	CASSLGRLAGSSYNEQFF
TRBV5-4	15	TRBJ2-1	CASSFTSGPYNEQFF
TRBV6-5	15	TRBJ2-1	CASSYGTGVNNEQFF
TRBV5-1	16	TRBJ2-7	CASSLEGLAGLYEQYF
TRBV7-2	16	TRBJ1-5	CASSSGTGVTNQPQHF
TRBV29-1	13	TRBJ1-4	CSVAGRDGEKLFF
TRBV9	15	TRBJ1-1	CASSADGAGYTEAFF
TRBV10-2	14	TRBJ2-5	CASSELAAQETQYF
TRBV5-6	14	TRBJ2-1	CASSRETNYNEQFF
TRBV6-5	12	TRBJ2-1	CASSYKGQEQFF
TRBV9	16	TRBJ2-1	CASSAWGESSYNEQFF
TRBV5-1	14	TRBJ2-7	CASSLTSGSYEQYF
TRBV18	11	TRBJ2-1	CASSNSYEQFF
TRBV15	14	TRBJ1-5	CATSSNRGNQPQHF
TRBV10-3	14	TRBJ2-7	CATLAGQGSGEQYF
TRBV30	15	TRBJ1-5	CAWSQLRSENQPQHF
TRBV7-9	17	TRBJ1-1	CASSPLALTFMNTEAFF
TRBV5-8	16	TRBJ2-2	CASSYDSGSYTGELFF
TRBV5-1	15	TRBJ2-5	CASSPRLAAQETQYF
TRBV27	12	TRBJ1-5	CASQGPNQPQHF
TRBV6-6	15	TRBJ2-7	CASRTPGDFSYEQYF
TRBV11-2	12	TRBJ1-1	CASSLQGVKAFF
TRBV28	13	TRBJ2-7	CATLSGSLNEQYF
TRBV7-9	17	TRBJ2-5	CASHRLIAGSVQETQYF
TRBV6-5	14	TRBJ2-7	CASSRQAFSYEQYF
TRBV5-1	15	TRBJ2-5	CASSLASGAEETQYF
TRBV7-9	12	TRBJ1-2	CAGGDGRYGYTF
TRBV10-2	14	TRBJ2-4	CASSEDREVNIQYF
TRBV2	16	TRBJ2-3	CASSGLAGGDTDTQYF
TRBV6-1	16	TRBJ1-2	CASSGGEGYINYGYTF
TRBV19	15	TRBJ1-1	CASSPQQGLNTEAFF
TRBV10-3	13	TRBJ2-7	CAISESSIYEQYF
TRBV18	14	TRBJ2-7	CASSPWDRAYEQYF
TRBV18	15	TRBJ1-1	CASSPLHRENTEAFF
TRBV6-5	12	TRBJ2-7	CASTSQTGTQYF
TRBV9	16	TRBJ2-1	CASSGGTSGNVGEQFF
TRBV6-5	13	TRBJ1-2	CASTRDRGHGYTF
TRBV27	13	TRBJ2-7	CASKRAGVYEQYF
TRBV6-5	14	TRBJ1-3	CASSYSVTENTIYF
TRBV13	15	TRBJ2-5	CASSLPRGLQETQYF
TRBV5-1	14	TRBJ2-7	CASSLALDIDEQYF
TRBV5-4	13	TRBJ1-2	CASSTGRKDGYTF
TRBV6-1	15	TRBJ1-3	CASSLGTGAGNTIYF
TRBV9	15	TRBJ1-1	CASSLREAMNTEAFF